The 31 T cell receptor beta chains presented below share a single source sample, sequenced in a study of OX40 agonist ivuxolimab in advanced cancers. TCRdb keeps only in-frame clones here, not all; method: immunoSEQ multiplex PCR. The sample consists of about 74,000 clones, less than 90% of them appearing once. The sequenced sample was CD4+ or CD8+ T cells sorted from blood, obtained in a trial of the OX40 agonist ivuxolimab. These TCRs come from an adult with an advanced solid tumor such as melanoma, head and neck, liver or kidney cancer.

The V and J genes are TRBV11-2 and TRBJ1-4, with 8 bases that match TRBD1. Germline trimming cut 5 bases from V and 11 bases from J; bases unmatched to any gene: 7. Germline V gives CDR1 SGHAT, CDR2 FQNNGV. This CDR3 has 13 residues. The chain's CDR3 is CASSNGQGGKLFF. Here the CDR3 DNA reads TGTGCCAGCAGCAACGGACAGGGCGGTAAACTGTTTTTT.

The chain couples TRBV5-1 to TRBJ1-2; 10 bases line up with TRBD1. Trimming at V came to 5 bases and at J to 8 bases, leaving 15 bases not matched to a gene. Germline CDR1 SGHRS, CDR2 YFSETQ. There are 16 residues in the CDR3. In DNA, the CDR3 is TGCGCCAGCAGATACCGTTCCGGGACAGGGGTGGAGGGCTACACCTTC. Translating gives CASRYRSGTGVEGYTF. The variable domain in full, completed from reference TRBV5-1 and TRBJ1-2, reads KAGVTQTPRYLIKTRGQQVTLSCSPISGHRSVSWYQQTPGQGLQFLFEYFSETQRNKGNFPGRFSGRQFSNSRSEMNVSTLELGDSALYLCASRYRSGTGVEGYTFGSGTRLTVV.

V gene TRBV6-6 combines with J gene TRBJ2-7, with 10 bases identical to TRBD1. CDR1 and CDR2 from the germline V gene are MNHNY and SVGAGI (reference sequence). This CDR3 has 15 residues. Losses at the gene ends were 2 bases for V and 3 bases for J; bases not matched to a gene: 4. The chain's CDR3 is CASSYRDRGNYEQYF. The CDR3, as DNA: TGTGCCAGCAGTTACCGGGACAGGGGAAACTACGAGCAGTACTTC.

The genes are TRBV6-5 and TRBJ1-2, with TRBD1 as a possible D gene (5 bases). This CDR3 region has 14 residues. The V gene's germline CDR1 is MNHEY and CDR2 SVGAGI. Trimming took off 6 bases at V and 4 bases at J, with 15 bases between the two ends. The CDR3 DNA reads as TGTGCCAGCAGGACACACGGGGGAGTCTATGGCTACACCTTC. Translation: CASRTHGGVYGYTF.

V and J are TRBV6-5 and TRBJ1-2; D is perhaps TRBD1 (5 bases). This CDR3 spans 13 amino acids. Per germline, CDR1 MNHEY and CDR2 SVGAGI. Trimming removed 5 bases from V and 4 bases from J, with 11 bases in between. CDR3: CASSDRDGYGYTF. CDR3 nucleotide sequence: TGTGCCAGCAGTGACCGGGACGGCTATGGCTACACCTTC.

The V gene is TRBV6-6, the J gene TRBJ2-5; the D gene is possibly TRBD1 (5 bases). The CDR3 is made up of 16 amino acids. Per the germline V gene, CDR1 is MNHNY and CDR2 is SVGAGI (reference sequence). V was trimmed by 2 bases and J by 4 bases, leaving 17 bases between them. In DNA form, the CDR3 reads TGTGCCAGCAGTTACCGTCGCGGCAGGGTTGGAGAGACCCAGTACTTC. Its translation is CASSYRRGRVGETQYF.

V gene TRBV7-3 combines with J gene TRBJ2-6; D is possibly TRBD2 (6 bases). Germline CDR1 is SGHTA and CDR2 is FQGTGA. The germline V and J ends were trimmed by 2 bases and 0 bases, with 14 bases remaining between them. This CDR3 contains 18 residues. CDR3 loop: CASSLFGRHTSGANVLTF. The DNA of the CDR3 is TGTGCCAGCAGCTTATTCGGGAGACATACCTCTGGGGCCAACGTCCTGACTTTC.

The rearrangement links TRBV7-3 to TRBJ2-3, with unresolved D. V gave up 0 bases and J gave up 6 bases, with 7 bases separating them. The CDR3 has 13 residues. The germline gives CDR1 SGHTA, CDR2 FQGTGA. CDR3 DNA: TGTGCCAGCAGCTTAACCTCAGTGGATACGCAGTATTTT. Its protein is CASSLTSVDTQYF.

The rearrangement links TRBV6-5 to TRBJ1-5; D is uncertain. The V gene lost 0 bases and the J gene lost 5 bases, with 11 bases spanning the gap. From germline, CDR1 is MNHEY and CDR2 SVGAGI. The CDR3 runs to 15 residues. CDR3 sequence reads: CASSYSRSGDQPQHF. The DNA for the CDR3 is TGTGCCAGCAGTTACTCGAGGAGTGGCGATCAGCCCCAGCATTTT.

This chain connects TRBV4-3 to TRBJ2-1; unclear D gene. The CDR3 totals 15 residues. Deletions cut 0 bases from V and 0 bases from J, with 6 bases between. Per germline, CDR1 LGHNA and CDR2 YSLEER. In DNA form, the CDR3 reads TGCGCCAGCAGCCAAGACCGAGGCTCCTACAATGAGCAGTTCTTC. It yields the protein CASSQDRGSYNEQFF.

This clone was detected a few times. The DNA for the CDR3 is TGTGCCAGCAGAATTTCGGCCATCTTCGGGAGCCGAATTTACGAGCAGTACTTC. The encoded protein is CASRISAIFGSRIYEQYF. J is TRBJ2-7 and V is TRBV28, with D possibly TRBD2 on 6 matching bases. Germline assignment: CDR1 MDHEN and CDR2 SYDVKM. The CDR3 runs to 18 residues. V was pared by 6 bases and J by 4 bases, with 28 bases between. Combining the CDR3 with reference TRBV28 and TRBJ2-7 gives the whole variable domain DVKVTQSSRYLVKRTGEKVFLECVQDMDHENMFWYRQDPGLGLRLIYFSYDVKMKEKGDIPEGYSVSREKKERFSLILESASTNQTSMYLCASRISAIFGSRIYEQYFGPGTRLTVT.

This chain's CDR3 is CASSEQFYEQYF. In DNA form, the CDR3 reads TGTGCCAGCAGTGAGCAGTTCTACGAGCAGTACTTC. J is TRBJ2-7 and V is TRBV2; D unresolved. The V gene lost 3 bases and the J gene lost 3 bases, with 6 bases spanning the gap. Looked up from germline, CDR1 is SNHLY and CDR2 is FYNNEI. The CDR3 has 12 amino acids.

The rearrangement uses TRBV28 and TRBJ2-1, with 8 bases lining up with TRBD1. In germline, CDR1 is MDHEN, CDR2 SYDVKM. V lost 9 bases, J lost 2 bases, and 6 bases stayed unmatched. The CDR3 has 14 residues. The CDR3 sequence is CASLTGGPYNEQFF. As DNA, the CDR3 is TGTGCCAGTCTTACAGGGGGGCCCTACAATGAGCAGTTCTTC.

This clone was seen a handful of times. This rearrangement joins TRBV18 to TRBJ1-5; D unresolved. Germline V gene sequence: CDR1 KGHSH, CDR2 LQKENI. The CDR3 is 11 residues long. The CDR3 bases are TGTGGAAGGGAGAGCAATCAGCCCCAGCATTTT. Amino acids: CGRESNQPQHF.

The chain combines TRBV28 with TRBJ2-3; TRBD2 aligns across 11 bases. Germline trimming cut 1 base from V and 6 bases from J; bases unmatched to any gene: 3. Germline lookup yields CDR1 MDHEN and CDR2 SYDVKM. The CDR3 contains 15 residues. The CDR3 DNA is TGTGCCAGCAGTTTATCCGGGACTAGCGGCGATACGCAGTATTTT. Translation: CASSLSGTSGDTQYF.

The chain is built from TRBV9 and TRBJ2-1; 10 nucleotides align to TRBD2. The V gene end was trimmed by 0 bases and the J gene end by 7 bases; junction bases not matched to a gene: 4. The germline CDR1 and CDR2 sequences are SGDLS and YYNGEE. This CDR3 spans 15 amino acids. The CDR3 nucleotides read TGTGCCAGCAGCGTAGAGGGACTAGCGTTGAATGAGCAGTTCTTC. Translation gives CASSVEGLALNEQFF.

The CDR3 region has the DNA TGTGCCAGCAGTGCGGGACAGTTAGAGACCCAGTACTTC. Translating it yields CASSAGQLETQYF. J is TRBJ2-5 and V is TRBV2; TRBD1 matches 7 bases. Germline V CDR1 and CDR2: SNHLY, FYNNEI. V gave up 4 bases and J gave up 4 bases; unmatched junction bases: 3. The CDR3 has 13 amino acids.

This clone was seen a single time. Here the CDR3 reads CASGQGGGYTF. The CDR3 nucleotides read TGTGCCAGCGGCCAGGGGGGTGGCTACACCTTC. The chain carries TRBV6-5 and TRBJ1-2, with 7 bases aligning to TRBD1. After removal of 8 bases from V and 7 bases from J, the junction contained 4 bases not matched to a gene. CDR3 length: 11 residues. Germline loops: CDR1 MNHEY, CDR2 SVGAGI.

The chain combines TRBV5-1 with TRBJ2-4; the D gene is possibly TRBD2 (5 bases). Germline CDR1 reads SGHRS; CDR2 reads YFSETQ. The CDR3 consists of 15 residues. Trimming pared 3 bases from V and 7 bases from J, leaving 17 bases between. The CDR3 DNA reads TGCGCCAGCAGCTCACAACCCAATACGGGGAACATTCAGTACTTC. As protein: CASSSQPNTGNIQYF.

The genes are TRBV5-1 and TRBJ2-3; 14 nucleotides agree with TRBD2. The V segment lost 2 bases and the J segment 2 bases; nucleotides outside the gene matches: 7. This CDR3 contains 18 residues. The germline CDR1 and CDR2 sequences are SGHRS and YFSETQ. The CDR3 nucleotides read TGCGCCAGCAGCTTAATGGGACTAGCGGGGGCCAACACAGATACGCAGTATTTT. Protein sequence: CASSLMGLAGANTDTQYF.

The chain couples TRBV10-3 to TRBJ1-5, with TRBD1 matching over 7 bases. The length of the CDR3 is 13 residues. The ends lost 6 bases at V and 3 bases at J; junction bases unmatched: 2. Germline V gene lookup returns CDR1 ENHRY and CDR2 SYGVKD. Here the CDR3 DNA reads TGTGCCATCAGGCAGGGGGTCAATCAGCCCCAGCATTTT. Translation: CAIRQGVNQPQHF.

The CDR3 reads CAIAPGRGEAFF. The CDR3, as DNA: TGTGCCATAGCCCCCGGGCGGGGGGAAGCTTTCTTT. The gene calls are TRBV10-3 and TRBJ1-1, with D tentatively TRBD1 (5 bases). This CDR3 region has 12 residues. Between the trimmed V and J ends, which lost 9 bases and 8 bases, there was a span of 16 bases. Germline CDR1 ENHRY, CDR2 SYGVKD.

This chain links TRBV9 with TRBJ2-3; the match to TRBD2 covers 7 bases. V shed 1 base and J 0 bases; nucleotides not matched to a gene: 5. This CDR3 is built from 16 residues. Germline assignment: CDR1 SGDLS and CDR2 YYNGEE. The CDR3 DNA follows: TGTGCCAGCAGCGTACAGCGGGGCCAGAGCACAGATACGCAGTATTTT. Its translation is CASSVQRGQSTDTQYF.

In DNA, the CDR3 is TGTGCCAGCTCACCACCCCCGAGCTCTGGAAACACCATATATTTT. Amino acid sequence: CASSPPPSSGNTIYF. This rearrangement joins TRBV18 to TRBJ1-3; D remains ambiguous. V dropped 0 bases and J dropped 0 bases, with 6 bases sitting between them. Germline V gene lookup returns CDR1 KGHSH and CDR2 LQKENI. The CDR3 loop spans 15 amino acids.

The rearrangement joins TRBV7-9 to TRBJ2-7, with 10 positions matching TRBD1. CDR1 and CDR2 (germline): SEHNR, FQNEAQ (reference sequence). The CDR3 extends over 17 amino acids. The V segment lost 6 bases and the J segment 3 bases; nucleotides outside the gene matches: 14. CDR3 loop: CASRMGDRGPPDYEQYF. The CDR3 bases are TGTGCCAGCAGGATGGGGGACAGGGGCCCCCCCGACTACGAGCAGTACTTC. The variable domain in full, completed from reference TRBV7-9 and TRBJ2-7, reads DTGVSQNPRHKITKRGQNVTFRCDPISEHNRLYWYRQTLGQGPEFLTYFQNEAQLEKSRLLSDRFSAERPKGSFSTLEIQRTEQGDSAMYLCASRMGDRGPPDYEQYFGPGTRLTVT.

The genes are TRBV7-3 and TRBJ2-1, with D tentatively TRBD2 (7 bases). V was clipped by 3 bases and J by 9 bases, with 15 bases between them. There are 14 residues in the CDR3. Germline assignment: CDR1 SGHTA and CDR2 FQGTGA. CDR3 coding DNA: TGTGCCAGCAGCTTCAGAGGGGGGGGAGGTGAGCAGTTCTTC. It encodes CASSFRGGGGEQFF.

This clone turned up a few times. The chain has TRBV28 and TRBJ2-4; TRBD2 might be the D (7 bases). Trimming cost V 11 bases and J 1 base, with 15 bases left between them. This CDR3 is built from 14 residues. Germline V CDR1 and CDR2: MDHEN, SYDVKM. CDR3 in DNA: TGTGCCGCAAAACAGGGAGGGGCCAAAAACATTCAGTACTTC. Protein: CAAKQGGAKNIQYF.

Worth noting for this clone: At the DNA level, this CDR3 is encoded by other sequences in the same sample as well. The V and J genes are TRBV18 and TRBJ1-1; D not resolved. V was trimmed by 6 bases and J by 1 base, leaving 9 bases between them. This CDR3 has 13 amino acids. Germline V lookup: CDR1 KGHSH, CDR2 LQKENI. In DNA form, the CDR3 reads TGTGCCAGCTCCACCGGAGGGAACACTGAAGCTTTCTTT. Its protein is CASSTGGNTEAFF.

CDR3 region: CASSVDPTRGAYEQYF. The CDR3 region has the DNA TGTGCCAGCAGCGTAGACCCTACCCGGGGGGCCTACGAGCAGTACTTC. The chain joins TRBV9 to TRBJ2-7, with 7 bases lining up with TRBD2. CDR1 is SGDLS, CDR2 YYNGEE, per germline. V lost 0 bases to trimming and J lost 2 bases; unmatched junction nucleotides: 8. The CDR3 length is 16 residues.

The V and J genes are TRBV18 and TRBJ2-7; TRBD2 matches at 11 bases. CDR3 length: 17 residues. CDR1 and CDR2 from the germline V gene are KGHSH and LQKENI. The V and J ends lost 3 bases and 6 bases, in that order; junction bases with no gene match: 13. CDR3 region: CASSPRGTSGSSGEQYF. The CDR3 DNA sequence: TGTGCCAGCTCACCCCGGGGGACTAGCGGTAGCTCGGGCGAGCAGTACTTC.

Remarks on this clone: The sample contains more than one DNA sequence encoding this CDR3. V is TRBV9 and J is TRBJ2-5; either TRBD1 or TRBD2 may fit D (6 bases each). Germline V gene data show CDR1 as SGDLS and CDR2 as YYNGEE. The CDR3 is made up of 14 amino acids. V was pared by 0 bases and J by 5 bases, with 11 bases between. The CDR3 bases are TGTGCCAGCAGCGTAGGGGGGGCACTGGAGACCCAGTACTTC. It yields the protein CASSVGGALETQYF.